This entry lists 8 T cell receptor beta chains sequenced from one sample in a study of blood T cell repertoires in COVID-19. The assay was immunoSEQ multiplex PCR, and TCRdb's table has in-frame clones only and misses some. The data show fewer than 250,000 clones, with 80% to 95% seen just once and around 0.85% held by the top ten. The specimen was peripheral blood. The receptors come from a man in his sixties with COVID-19, enrolled during active disease.

The V and J genes are TRBV19 and TRBJ2-7; D possibly corresponds to TRBD2 (5 bases). CDR1 and CDR2 (germline): LNHDA, SQIVND (reference sequence). Trimming pared 7 bases from V and 3 bases from J, leaving 16 bases between. CDR3 length: 14 amino acids. The CDR3 region has the DNA TGTGCCAGTATCACCCCCGCCGGGGACTACGAGCAGTACTTC. It translates to CASITPAGDYEQYF.

This CDR3 is CASSLGQGFEKLFF. CDR3 DNA sequence: TGCGCCAGCAGCTTGGGACAGGGTTTTGAAAAACTGTTTTTT. This chain links TRBV5-1 with TRBJ1-4, with 7 bases that match TRBD1. This CDR3 is 14 amino acids long. J was trimmed by 7 bases and V by 0 bases; bases with no gene match: 3. Per germline, CDR1 SGHRS and CDR2 YFSETQ.

This chain links TRBV5-5 with TRBJ2-7, with TRBD1 matching over 9 bases. Germline V lookup: CDR1 SGHKS, CDR2 YYEKEE (reference sequence). The V segment lost 3 bases and the J segment 4 bases; nucleotides outside the gene matches: 2. The CDR3 is 13 residues long. The CDR3 loop reads CASSSGQGYEQYF. CDR3 in DNA: TGTGCCAGCAGCTCTGGACAGGGGTACGAGCAGTACTTC.

The chain links TRBV2 to TRBJ1-5; TRBD1 is a possible D gene (5 bases). Trimming took off 4 bases at V and 0 bases at J, with 10 bases between the two ends. The CDR3 sequence is 15 residues long. Germline V gene data show CDR1 as SNHLY and CDR2 as FYNNEI. The CDR3 DNA reads TGTGCCAGCAGTGGACAGTACAATAGCAATCAGCCCCAGCATTTT. Translated, it gives CASSGQYNSNQPQHF.

The chain employs TRBV3-1 (or the pseudogene TRBV3-2) and TRBJ2-1; 13 bases align to TRBD2. The CDR3 contains 16 residues. CDR1 LGHDT and CDR2 YNNKEL come from the germline V gene (reference sequence). After removal of 6 bases from V and 6 bases from J, the junction contained 8 bases not matched to a gene. The CDR3 reads CASSELAGGAGNEQFF. The CDR3 DNA is TGTGCCAGCAGTGAACTAGCGGGGGGGGCGGGCAATGAGCAGTTCTTC.

The V call is TRBV18, the J call TRBJ1-1, with D possibly matching TRBD1 (5 bases). The CDR3 contains 14 residues. The germline V and J ends were trimmed by 3 bases and 4 bases, with 12 bases remaining between them. The V gene's germline CDR1 is KGHSH and CDR2 LQKENI. The CDR3 region has the DNA TGTGCCAGCTCACCTGTCAGGGCCGGCACTGAAGCTTTCTTT. Translating gives CASSPVRAGTEAFF.

This clone was counted once. The V gene is TRBV6-5, the J gene TRBJ2-1, with 7 bases fitting TRBD2. J was trimmed by 10 bases and V by 4 bases; bases with no gene match: 7. The CDR3 extends over 13 amino acids. Germline CDR1 MNHEY, CDR2 SVGAGI. Here the CDR3 reads CASSWTSHGEQFF. DNA for the CDR3: TGTGCCAGCAGTTGGACTAGTCACGGGGAGCAGTTCTTC.

This rearrangement joins TRBV7-3 to TRBJ1-1; maybe TRBD1 (6 bases). This CDR3 spans 13 amino acids. V shed 6 bases and J shed 5 bases, with 13 bases lying between them. From germline, CDR1 is SGHTA and CDR2 FQGTGA. CDR3 sequence: CASSKQGYTEAFF. CDR3 bases: TGTGCCAGCAGTAAACAGGGTTATACTGAAGCTTTCTTT.